This T cell receptor (beta chain) is drawn from a study of shared clonotypes between healthy human individuals. Study in general: Plates per donor: three CD4 naive, three CD4 memory, two CD8 naive, one CD8 memory.

The CDR3 contains 16 residues. V was pared by 5 bases and J by 7 bases, with 20 bases between. From germline, CDR1 is SGHNT and CDR2 YENEEA. Terminally differentiated effector memory CD45RA+ cells were left out of the naive CD8 fraction, which was CD45RO-negative and positively selected for CCR7. Assay used: immunoSEQ multiplex PCR; TCRdb lists only in-frame clones, some missing. This table has 1.5 million to 2.5 million clones, around 96% appearing once. The origin of this receptor is a man aged 18 to 30 in good health. The chain is built from TRBV11-3 and TRBJ2-2, with D possibly being TRBD1 or TRBD2 (6 bases each). Source material: naive CD8+ T cells sorted from blood. CDR3 in DNA: TGTGCCAGCAGCCGGGGGATGCAGGGACAAGGCGGGGAGCTGTTTTTT. Its translation: CASSRGMQGQGGELFF.